This T cell receptor beta chain was found in a study of T cell responses to AZD1222 COVID-19 vaccine. Only a few counts were recorded for this clone. No antigen is known for it. CDR3 size: 14 residues. The J segment lost 3 bases and the V segment lost 5 bases, leaving 4 bases of the junction unmatched. Looked up from germline, CDR1 is MDHEN and CDR2 is SYDVKM. Here immunoSEQ multiplex PCR was the method, and the copy in TCRdb shows in-frame clones only, minus some. The table includes 77,000 or so clones, roughly 88% detected once. Study-wide results and limits: Dominant CD4 TCR responses targeted spike regions 160-218 and 743-854. Seropositive status at baseline applied to only a handful of AZD1222 recipients.

The clonotype comes from an adult in good health. V and J are TRBV28 and TRBJ1-1; 9 nucleotides line up with TRBD1. The material was peripheral blood, obtained on day 0 of AZD1222 vaccination. The CDR3 is CASSRDRVYTEAFF. As DNA, the CDR3 is TGTGCCAGCAGTCGGGACAGGGTTTACACTGAAGCTTTCTTT.